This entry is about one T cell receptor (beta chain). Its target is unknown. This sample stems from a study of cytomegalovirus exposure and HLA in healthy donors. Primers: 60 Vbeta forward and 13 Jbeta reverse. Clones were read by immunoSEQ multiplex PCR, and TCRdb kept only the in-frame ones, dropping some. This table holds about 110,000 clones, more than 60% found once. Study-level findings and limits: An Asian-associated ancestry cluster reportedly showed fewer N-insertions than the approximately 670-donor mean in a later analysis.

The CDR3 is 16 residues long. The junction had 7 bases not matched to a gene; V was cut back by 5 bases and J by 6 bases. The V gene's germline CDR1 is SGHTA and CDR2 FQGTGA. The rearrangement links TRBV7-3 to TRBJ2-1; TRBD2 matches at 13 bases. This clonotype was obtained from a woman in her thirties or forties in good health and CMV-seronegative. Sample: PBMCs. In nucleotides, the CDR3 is TGTGCCAGCAGCCTGGCCGGGACTAGCGGGACCAATGAGCAGTTCTTC. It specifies CASSLAGTSGTNEQFF.